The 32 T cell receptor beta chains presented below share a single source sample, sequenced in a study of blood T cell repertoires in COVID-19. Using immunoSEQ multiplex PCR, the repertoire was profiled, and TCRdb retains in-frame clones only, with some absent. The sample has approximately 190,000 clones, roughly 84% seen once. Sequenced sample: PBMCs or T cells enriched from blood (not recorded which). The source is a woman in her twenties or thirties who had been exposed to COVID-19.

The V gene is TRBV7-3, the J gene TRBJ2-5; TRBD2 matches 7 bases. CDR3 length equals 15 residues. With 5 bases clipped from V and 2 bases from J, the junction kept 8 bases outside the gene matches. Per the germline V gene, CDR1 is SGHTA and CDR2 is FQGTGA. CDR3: CASSPTSSGQETQYF. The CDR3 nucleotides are TGTGCCAGCAGCCCCACTTCTAGCGGACAAGAGACCCAGTACTTC.

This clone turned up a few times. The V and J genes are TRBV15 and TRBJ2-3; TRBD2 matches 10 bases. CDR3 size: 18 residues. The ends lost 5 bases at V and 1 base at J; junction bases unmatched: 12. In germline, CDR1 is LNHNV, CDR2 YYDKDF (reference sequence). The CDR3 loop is CATSPRTSGRFGTDTQYF. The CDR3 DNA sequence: TGTGCCACCAGCCCCCGGACTAGCGGCCGATTTGGCACAGATACGCAGTATTTT.

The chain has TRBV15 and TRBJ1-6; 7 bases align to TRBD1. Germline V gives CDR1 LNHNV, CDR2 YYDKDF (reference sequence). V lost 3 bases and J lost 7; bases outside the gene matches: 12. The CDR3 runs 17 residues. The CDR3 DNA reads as TGTGCCACCAGCAGGTTACAGGGGCCGGGTAACAATTCACCCCTCCACTTT. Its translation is CATSRLQGPGNNSPLHF.

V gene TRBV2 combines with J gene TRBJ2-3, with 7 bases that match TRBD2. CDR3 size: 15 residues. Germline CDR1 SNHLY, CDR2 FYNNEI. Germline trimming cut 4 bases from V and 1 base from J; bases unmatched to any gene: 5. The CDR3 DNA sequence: TGTGCCAGCAGTGTCCAACGGGGGGGCACAGATACGCAGTATTTT. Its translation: CASSVQRGGTDTQYF. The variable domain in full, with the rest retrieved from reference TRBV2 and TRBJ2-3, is EPEVTQTPSHQVTQMGQEVILRCVPISNHLYFYWYRQILGQKVEFLVSFYNNEISEKSEIFDDQFSVERPDGSNFTLKIRSTKLEDSAMYFCASSVQRGGTDTQYFGPGTRLTVL.

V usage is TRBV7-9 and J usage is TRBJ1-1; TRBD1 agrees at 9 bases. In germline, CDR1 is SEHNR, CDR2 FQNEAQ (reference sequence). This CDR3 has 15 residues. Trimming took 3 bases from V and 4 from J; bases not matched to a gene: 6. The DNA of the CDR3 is TGTGCCAGCAGCTTCAGAGGGACAGGGATCACTGAAGCTTTCTTT. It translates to CASSFRGTGITEAFF.

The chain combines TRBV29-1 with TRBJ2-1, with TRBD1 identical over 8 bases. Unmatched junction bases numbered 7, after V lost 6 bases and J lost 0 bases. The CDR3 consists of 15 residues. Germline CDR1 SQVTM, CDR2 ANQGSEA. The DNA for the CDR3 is TGCAGCGTGTCATTCACAGGGGGCTCCTACAATGAGCAGTTCTTC. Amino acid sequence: CSVSFTGGSYNEQFF.

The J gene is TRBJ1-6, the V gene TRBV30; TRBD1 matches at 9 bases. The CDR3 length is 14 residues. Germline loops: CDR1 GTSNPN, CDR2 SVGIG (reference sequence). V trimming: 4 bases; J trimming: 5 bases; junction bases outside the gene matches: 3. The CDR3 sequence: CAWTQGADNSPLHF. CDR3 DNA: TGTGCCTGGACACAGGGGGCCGATAATTCACCCCTCCACTTT.

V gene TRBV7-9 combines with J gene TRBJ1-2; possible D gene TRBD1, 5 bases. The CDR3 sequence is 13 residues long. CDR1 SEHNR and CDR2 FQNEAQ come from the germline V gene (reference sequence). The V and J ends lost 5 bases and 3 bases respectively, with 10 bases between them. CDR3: CASSAGWDYGYTF. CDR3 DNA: TGTGCCAGCAGCGCAGGGTGGGACTATGGCTACACCTTC.

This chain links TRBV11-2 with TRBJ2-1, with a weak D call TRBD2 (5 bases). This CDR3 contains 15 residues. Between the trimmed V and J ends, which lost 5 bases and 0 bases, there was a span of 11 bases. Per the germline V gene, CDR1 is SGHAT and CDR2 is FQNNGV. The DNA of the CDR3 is TGTGCCAGCAGCGCTAAGCGGTTCTCCTACAATGAGCAGTTCTTC. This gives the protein CASSAKRFSYNEQFF. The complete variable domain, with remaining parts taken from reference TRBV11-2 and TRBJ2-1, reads EAGVAQSPRYKIIEKRQSVAFWCNPISGHATLYWYQQILGQGPKLLIQFQNNGVVDDSQLPKDRFSAERLKGVDSTLKIQPAKLEDSAVYLCASSAKRFSYNEQFFGPGTRLTVL.

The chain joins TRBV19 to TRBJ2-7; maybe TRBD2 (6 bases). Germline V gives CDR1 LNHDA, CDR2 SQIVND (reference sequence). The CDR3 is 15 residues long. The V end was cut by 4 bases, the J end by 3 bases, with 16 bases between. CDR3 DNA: TGTGCCAGTAGTACCGGAGGGGCAGGGATCTACGAGCAGTACTTC. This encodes CASSTGGAGIYEQYF.

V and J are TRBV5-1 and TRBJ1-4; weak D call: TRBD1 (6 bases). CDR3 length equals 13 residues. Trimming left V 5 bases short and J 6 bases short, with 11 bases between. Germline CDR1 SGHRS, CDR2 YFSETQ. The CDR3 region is CASSRGKDEKLFF. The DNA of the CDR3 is TGCGCCAGCAGTAGGGGGAAGGATGAAAAACTGTTTTTT.

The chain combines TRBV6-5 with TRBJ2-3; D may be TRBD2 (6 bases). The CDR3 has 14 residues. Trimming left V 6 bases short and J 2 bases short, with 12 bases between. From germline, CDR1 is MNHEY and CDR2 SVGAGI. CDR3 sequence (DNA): TGTGCCAGCAGCCGGGGCGGGAACACAGATACGCAGTATTTT. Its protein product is CASSRGGNTDTQYF.

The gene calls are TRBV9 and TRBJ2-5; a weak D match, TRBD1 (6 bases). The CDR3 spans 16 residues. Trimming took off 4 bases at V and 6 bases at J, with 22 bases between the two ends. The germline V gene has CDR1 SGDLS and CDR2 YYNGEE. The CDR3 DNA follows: TGTGCCAGCAGCCCTTGGGGGCTGCAGAGTCGGAAGACCCAGTACTTC. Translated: CASSPWGLQSRKTQYF.

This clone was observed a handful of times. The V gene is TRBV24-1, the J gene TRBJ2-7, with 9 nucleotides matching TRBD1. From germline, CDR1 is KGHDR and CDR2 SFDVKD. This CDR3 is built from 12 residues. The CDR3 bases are TGTGCCATTAGGGCGGGACAGGGTCTTTCCTCGGTC. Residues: CAIRAGQGLSSV.

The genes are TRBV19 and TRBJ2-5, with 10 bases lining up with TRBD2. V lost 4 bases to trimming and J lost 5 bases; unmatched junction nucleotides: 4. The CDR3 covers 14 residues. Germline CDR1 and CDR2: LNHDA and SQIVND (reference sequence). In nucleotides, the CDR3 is TGTGCCAGTAGTAATAGCGGGGGGCGTGAGACCCAGTACTTC. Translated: CASSNSGGRETQYF.

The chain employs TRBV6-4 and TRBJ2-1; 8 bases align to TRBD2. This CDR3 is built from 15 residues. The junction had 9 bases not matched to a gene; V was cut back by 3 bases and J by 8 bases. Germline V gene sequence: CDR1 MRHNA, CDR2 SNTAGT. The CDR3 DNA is TGTGCCAGCAGTGAGACGGCGGGGGGAGAATATGAGCAGTTCTTC. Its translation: CASSETAGGEYEQFF.

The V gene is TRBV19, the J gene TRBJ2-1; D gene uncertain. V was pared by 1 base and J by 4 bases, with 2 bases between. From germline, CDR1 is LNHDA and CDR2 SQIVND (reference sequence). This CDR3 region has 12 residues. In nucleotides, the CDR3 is TGTGCCAGTAGTATAGCTTACAATGAGCAGTTCTTC. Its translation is CASSIAYNEQFF. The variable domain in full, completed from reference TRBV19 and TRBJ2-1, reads DGGITQSPKYLFRKEGQNVTLSCEQNLNHDAMYWYRQDPGQGLRLIYYSQIVNDFQKGDIAEGYSVSREKKESFPLTVTSAQKNPTAFYLCASSIAYNEQFFGPGTRLTVL.

The CDR3 reads CATSRDFNRGSSEQYF. CDR3 sequence (DNA): TGTGCCACCAGCAGAGATTTTAACAGGGGGAGCTCCGAGCAGTACTTC. The gene calls are TRBV15 and TRBJ2-7, with TRBD1 identical over 8 bases. The CDR3 is 16 residues long. Germline V gene lookup returns CDR1 LNHNV and CDR2 YYDKDF (reference sequence). V was clipped by 0 bases and J by 6 bases; unmatched bases: 10.

This CDR3 is CASSLGPLSGGLDTQYF. The DNA for the CDR3 is TGTGCCAGCAGCTTAGGGCCGTTGAGCGGGGGGTTAGATACGCAGTATTTT. The chain carries TRBV7-2 and TRBJ2-3; 9 bases are a match to TRBD2. The CDR3 runs 17 residues. Looked up from germline, CDR1 is SGHTA and CDR2 is FQGNSA. Trimming cost V 1 base and J 5 bases; bases outside gene matches: 10.

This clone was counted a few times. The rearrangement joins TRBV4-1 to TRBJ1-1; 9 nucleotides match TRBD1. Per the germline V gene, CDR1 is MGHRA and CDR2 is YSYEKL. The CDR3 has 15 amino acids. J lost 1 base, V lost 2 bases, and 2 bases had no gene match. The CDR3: CASSQSDRGNTEAFF. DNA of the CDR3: TGCGCCAGCAGCCAATCGGACAGGGGGAACACTGAAGCTTTCTTT.

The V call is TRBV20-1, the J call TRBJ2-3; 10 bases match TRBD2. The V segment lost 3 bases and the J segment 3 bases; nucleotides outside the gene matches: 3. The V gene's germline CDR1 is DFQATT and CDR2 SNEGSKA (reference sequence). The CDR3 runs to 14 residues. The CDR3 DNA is TGCAGTGCTAGTACTAGCGGGAAGACAGATACGCAGTATTTT. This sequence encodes CSASTSGKTDTQYF.

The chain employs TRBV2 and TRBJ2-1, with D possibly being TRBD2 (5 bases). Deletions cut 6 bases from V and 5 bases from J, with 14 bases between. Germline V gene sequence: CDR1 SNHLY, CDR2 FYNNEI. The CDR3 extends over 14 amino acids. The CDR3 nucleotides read TGTGCCAGCAGCGTCCCGGGAAACAACAATGAGCAGTTCTTC. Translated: CASSVPGNNNEQFF.

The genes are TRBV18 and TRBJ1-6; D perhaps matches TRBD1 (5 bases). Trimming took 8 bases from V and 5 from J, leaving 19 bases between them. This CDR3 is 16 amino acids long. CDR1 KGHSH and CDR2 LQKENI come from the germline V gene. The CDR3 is CASAGELSLNNSPLHF. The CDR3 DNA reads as TGTGCCAGCGCGGGGGAGTTAAGTCTCAATAATTCACCCCTCCACTTT.

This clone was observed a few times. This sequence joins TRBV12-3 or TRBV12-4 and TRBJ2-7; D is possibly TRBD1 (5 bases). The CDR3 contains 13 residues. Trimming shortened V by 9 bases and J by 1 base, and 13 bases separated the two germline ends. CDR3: CASHSRTSYEQYF. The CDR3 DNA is TGTGCCAGTCATTCAAGGACATCCTACGAGCAGTACTTC.

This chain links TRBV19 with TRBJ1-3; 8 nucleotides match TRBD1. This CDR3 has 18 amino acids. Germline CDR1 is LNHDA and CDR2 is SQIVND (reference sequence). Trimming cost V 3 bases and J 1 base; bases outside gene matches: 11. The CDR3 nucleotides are TGTGCCAGTAGTATTTCGGACAGGGCGCCTAATTCTGGAAACACCATATATTTT. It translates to CASSISDRAPNSGNTIYF.

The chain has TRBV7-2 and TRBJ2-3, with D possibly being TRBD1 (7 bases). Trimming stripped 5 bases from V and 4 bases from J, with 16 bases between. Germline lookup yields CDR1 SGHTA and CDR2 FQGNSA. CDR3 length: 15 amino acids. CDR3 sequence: CASSPRGTPSDTQYF. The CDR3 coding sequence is TGTGCCAGCAGCCCCAGGGGGACTCCTTCAGATACGCAGTATTTT.

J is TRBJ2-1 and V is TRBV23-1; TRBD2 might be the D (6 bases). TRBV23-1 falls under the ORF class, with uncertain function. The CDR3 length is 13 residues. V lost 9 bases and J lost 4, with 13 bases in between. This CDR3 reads CASTRRGYNEQFF. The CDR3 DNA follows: TGCGCCAGTACCAGGCGGGGATACAATGAGCAGTTCTTC.

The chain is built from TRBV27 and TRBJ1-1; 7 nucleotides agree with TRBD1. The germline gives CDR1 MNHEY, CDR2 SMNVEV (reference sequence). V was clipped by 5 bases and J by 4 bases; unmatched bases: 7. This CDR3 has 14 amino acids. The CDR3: CASSVYQGGTEAFF. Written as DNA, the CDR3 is TGTGCCAGCAGTGTTTACCAGGGGGGCACTGAAGCTTTCTTT.

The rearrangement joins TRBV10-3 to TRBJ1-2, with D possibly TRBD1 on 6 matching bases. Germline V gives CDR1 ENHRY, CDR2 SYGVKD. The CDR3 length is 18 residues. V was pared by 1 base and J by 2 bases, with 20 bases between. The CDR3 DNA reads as TGTGCCATCAGTGAGTTACTCGGGGTCGGGACACCAAACTATGGCTACACCTTC. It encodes CAISELLGVGTPNYGYTF.

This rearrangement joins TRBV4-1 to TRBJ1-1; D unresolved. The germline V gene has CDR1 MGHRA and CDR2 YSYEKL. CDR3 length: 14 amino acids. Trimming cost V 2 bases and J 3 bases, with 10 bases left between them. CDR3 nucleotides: TGCGCCAGCAGCCAAATAGAGGGTGACACTGAAGCTTTCTTT. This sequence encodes CASSQIEGDTEAFF.

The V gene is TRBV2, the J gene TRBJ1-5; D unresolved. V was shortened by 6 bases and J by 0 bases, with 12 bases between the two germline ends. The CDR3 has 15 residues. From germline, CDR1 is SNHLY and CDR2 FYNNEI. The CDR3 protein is CASRRVENSNQPQHF. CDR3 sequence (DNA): TGTGCCAGCAGGAGGGTTGAGAATAGCAATCAGCCCCAGCATTTT.

CDR3 sequence (DNA): TGTGCCAGCAGCCCCTCGCCCGGGACAGGGGGCCAGCCCCAGCATTTT. Protein sequence: CASSPSPGTGGQPQHF. The gene calls are TRBV3-1 (or the pseudogene TRBV3-2) and TRBJ1-5; TRBD1 agrees at 12 bases. V lost 4 bases and J lost 7; bases outside the gene matches: 8. This CDR3 region has 16 residues. In germline, CDR1 is LGHDT, CDR2 YNNKEL (reference sequence).